The rows below give T cell receptor beta chains drawn from one sample of a study of CD8+ T cells in alopecia areata. Measured with immunoSEQ multiplex PCR; TCRdb has only the in-frame clones, and not every one. Of a few hundred thousand clones listed, more than 45% were seen once; the top ten hold 1.6%. Sequences were derived from CD4+ T cells sorted from blood, sampled at week 4, from a patient treated with tofacitinib. The receptors shown here come from a human donor with alopecia areata. Both conserved end residues are part of each CDR3. D genes are given only for firm matches. Size tells how often a clone was seen (once, few, many) or the class of an expanded clone, and some rows leave it out.

cdr3_aa,cdr3_nt,v_call,clone_size,d_call,j_call
CASSYRLSTEAFF,TGTGCCAGCAGCTATCGTCTAAGCACTGAAGCTTTCTTT,TRBV5-5,few,NA,TRBJ1-1
CSVEVVGSTEAFF,TGCAGCGTTGAAGTGGTAGGGTCCACTGAAGCTTTCTTT,TRBV29-1,NA,NA,TRBJ1-1
CSVVGGSGANVLTF,TGCAGCGTTGTCGGCGGTTCTGGGGCCAACGTCCTGACTTTC,TRBV29-1,few,NA,TRBJ2-6
CASRIAIRANYEQYF,TGCGCCAGCAGAATCGCCATTCGTGCGAATTACGAGCAGTACTTC,TRBV10-1,many,NA,TRBJ2-7
CASSGQSNSPLHF,TGTGCCAGCAGCGGACAGTCCAATTCACCCCTCCACTTT,TRBV7-2,NA,NA,TRBJ1-6
CASSSRGDNTDTQYF,TGCGCCAGCAGCTCGCGGGGGGATAACACAGATACGCAGTATTTT,TRBV5-1,NA,TRBD2,TRBJ2-3
CSVETGEGAKNIQYF,TGCAGCGTTGAAACCGGGGAGGGGGCCAAAAACATTCAGTACTTC,TRBV29-1,few,TRBD2,TRBJ2-4
CASSVGDATLEKLFF,TGTGCCAGCAGCGTAGGCGATGCAACCTTGGAAAAACTGTTTTTT,TRBV9,NA,NA,TRBJ1-4
CASSQDGVRGTQYF,TGCGCCAGCAGCCAAGACGGTGTCCGGGGGACCCAGTACTTC,TRBV4-1,NA,NA,TRBJ2-5
CASSRDTLTNEKLFF,TGTGCCAGCAGTAGGGACACGCTGACTAATGAAAAACTGTTTTTT,TRBV27,NA,NA,TRBJ1-4
CAWSPRAITNEKLFF,TGTGCCTGGAGTCCCAGAGCTATAACTAATGAAAAACTGTTTTTT,TRBV30,few,NA,TRBJ1-4
CSANLGETQYF,TGCAGTGCTAATTTGGGTGAGACCCAGTACTTC,TRBV20-1,few,NA,TRBJ2-5
CSAAGGLQETQYF,TGCAGCGCCGCCGGGGGACTCCAAGAGACCCAGTACTTC,TRBV29-1,few,NA,TRBJ2-5
CASRTDRGVFSYTF,TGTGCCAGTAGGACCGACAGGGGCGTTTTTAGCTACACCTTC,TRBV19,few,TRBD1,TRBJ1-2
CASSQEGRLSYGYTF,TGTGCCAGCAGCCAAGAGGGCAGACTTTCATATGGCTACACCTTC,TRBV14,NA,NA,TRBJ1-2
CASSTSGALYNEQFF,TGTGCCAGCAGCACTAGCGGGGCCCTTTACAATGAGCAGTTCTTC,TRBV2,NA,TRBD2,TRBJ2-1
CASSFLAASTDTQYF,TGTGCCAGCAGCTTCCTAGCGGCTAGCACAGATACGCAGTATTTT,TRBV7-2,NA,TRBD2,TRBJ2-3
CSVRDREGYEQYF,TGCAGCGTCAGGGACAGGGAAGGCTACGAGCAGTACTTC,TRBV29-1,few,TRBD1,TRBJ2-7
CASSGDSYYEQYF,TGCGCCAGCAGCGGGGACAGTTACTACGAGCAGTACTTC,TRBV5-1,NA,TRBD1,TRBJ2-7
CASNGQGGEKLFF,TGTGCCAGTAACGGACAGGGGGGTGAAAAACTGTTTTTT,TRBV2,few,TRBD1,TRBJ1-4
CASSYGGQGNEQYF,TGTGCCAGCAGTTATGGGGGACAGGGCAACGAGCAGTACTTC,TRBV6-6,once,TRBD1,TRBJ2-7
CASSATGGSGANVLTF,TGTGCCAGCAGCGCGACAGGGGGCTCTGGGGCCAACGTCCTGACTTTC,TRBV7-2,NA,TRBD1,TRBJ2-6
CASSVPGQGGLYF,TGTGCCAGCAGCGTCCCGGGACAGGGGGGCCTGTATTTT,TRBV7-3,few,TRBD1,TRBJ2-3
CASSLSGGSEELFF,TGTGCCAGCAGCTTGAGTGGAGGATCCGAAGAGCTGTTTTTT,TRBV7-9,few,NA,TRBJ2-2
CAWSRDRPEKRGYTF,TGTGCCTGGAGCCGAGACCGACCCGAAAAGCGGGGCTACACCTTC,TRBV30,NA,NA,TRBJ1-2
CASSKDRGTNEQFF,TGTGCCAGCAGCAAAGATAGGGGTACCAATGAGCAGTTCTTC,TRBV21-1,NA,NA,TRBJ2-1
CASSPDSSETQYF,TGTGCCAGCAGCCCGGACAGTTCCGAGACCCAGTACTTC,TRBV11-2,NA,NA,TRBJ2-5
CSGQRGQRANNEQFF,TGCAGCGGTCAGCGAGGACAGCGGGCCAACAATGAGCAGTTCTTC,TRBV29-1,few,NA,TRBJ2-1
CASRPFDSPLHF,TGTGCCAGCAGACCCTTTGATTCACCCCTCCACTTT,TRBV6-6,NA,NA,TRBJ1-6
CASKRGEPTDTQYF,TGTGCCAGCAAGAGGGGGGAGCCCACAGATACGCAGTATTTT,TRBV27,NA,NA,TRBJ2-3
CAWSTGTGRVGQYF,TGTGCCTGGAGTACAGGGACAGGCCGGGTCGGGCAGTACTTC,TRBV30,NA,TRBD1,TRBJ2-7
CASSQDPIGWAEAFF,TGTGCCAGCAGCCAAGATCCCATCGGCTGGGCTGAAGCTTTCTTT,TRBV14,many,NA,TRBJ1-1
CASSPSSRAYNEQFF,TGTGCCAGCAGCCCTTCTAGCAGGGCCTACAATGAGCAGTTCTTC,TRBV7-2,NA,NA,TRBJ2-1
CASSQASMNTEAFF,TGTGCCAGCAGCCAAGCAAGCATGAACACTGAAGCTTTCTTT,TRBV4-2,once,NA,TRBJ1-1
CAWSVLRGLNTGELFF,TGTGCCTGGAGTGTACTTCGGGGATTGAACACCGGGGAGCTGTTTTTT,TRBV30,NA,NA,TRBJ2-2
CASSSGTDRNSPLHF,TGCGCCAGCAGCTCCGGGACAGACAGAAATTCACCCCTCCACTTT,TRBV5-1,NA,TRBD1,TRBJ1-6
CASSLLKLLAGDTQYF,TGTGCCAGCAGCTTGTTAAAACTGCTAGCCGGAGATACGCAGTATTTT,TRBV5-6,NA,NA,TRBJ2-3
CASSFDSGGRQETQYF,TGTGCCAGCAGCTTTGACAGCGGGGGACGTCAAGAGACCCAGTACTTC,TRBV13,once,TRBD2,TRBJ2-5
CASSEDGVGYTF,TGTGCCAGCAGCGAAGATGGGGTTGGCTACACCTTC,TRBV7-2,NA,NA,TRBJ1-2
CASSSDRSYNEQFF,TGCGCCAGCAGCTCGGACAGGAGCTACAATGAGCAGTTCTTC,TRBV5-1,NA,TRBD1,TRBJ2-1
CSGPGTGGNQPQHF,TGCAGCGGCCCCGGGACAGGGGGGAATCAGCCCCAGCATTTT,TRBV29-1,NA,TRBD1,TRBJ1-5
CASTSATENTGELFF,TGTGCCAGCACCTCGGCGACAGAGAACACCGGGGAGCTGTTTTTT,TRBV27,NA,NA,TRBJ2-2
CASSYSTGGEETQYF,TGTGCCAGCAGTTACTCGACGGGAGGTGAAGAGACCCAGTACTTC,TRBV6-5,NA,TRBD2,TRBJ2-5
CSARDQTAAFF,TGCAGTGCTAGAGATCAAACAGCAGCTTTCTTT,TRBV20-1,NA,NA,TRBJ1-1
CASSLPRPSTDTQYF,TGTGCCAGCAGCTTACCGCGACCTAGCACAGATACGCAGTATTTT,TRBV7-2,few,NA,TRBJ2-3
CASSQAGGTSREQYF,TGTGCCAGCAGCCAAGCAGGGGGGACCTCTCGTGAGCAGTACTTC,TRBV14,few,NA,TRBJ2-7
CSVRGFGNTIYF,TGCAGCGTTCGCGGATTTGGAAACACCATATATTTT,TRBV29-1,few,NA,TRBJ1-3
CSVGQYSNQPQHF,TGCAGCGTCGGACAGTATAGCAATCAGCCCCAGCATTTT,TRBV29-1,NA,NA,TRBJ1-5
CASSSGLSYNEQFF,TGTGCCAGCAGCTCCGGCCTTAGCTACAATGAGCAGTTCTTC,TRBV11-2,few,NA,TRBJ2-1
CASSFITGTPQETQYF,TGTGCCAGCAGCTTTATTACAGGAACCCCCCAAGAGACCCAGTACTTC,TRBV5-6,once,NA,TRBJ2-5
CAWSVSLFGSPLHF,TGTGCCTGGAGTGTAAGCCTTTTTGGTTCACCCCTCCACTTT,TRBV30,NA,NA,TRBJ1-6
CAWSVGVGYGYTF,TGTGCCTGGAGTGTGGGTGTTGGCTATGGCTACACCTTC,TRBV30,NA,NA,TRBJ1-2
CSVVGRSTDTQYF,TGCAGCGTTGTAGGGCGGAGCACAGATACGCAGTATTTT,TRBV29-1,few,NA,TRBJ2-3
CATSSRMGIWEQYF,TGTGCCACCAGCTCGCGAATGGGGATTTGGGAGCAGTACTTC,TRBV15,NA,NA,TRBJ2-7
CAWIYRTGNTEAFF,TGTGCCTGGATCTACAGGACAGGGAACACTGAAGCTTTCTTT,TRBV30,NA,TRBD1,TRBJ1-1
CSVTGGVKETQYF,TGCAGCGTCACAGGGGGTGTGAAAGAGACCCAGTACTTC,TRBV29-1,NA,TRBD1,TRBJ2-5
CASSRTQGPYNEQFF,TGTGCCAGCAGCCGGACCCAGGGGCCCTACAATGAGCAGTTCTTC,TRBV6-4,NA,NA,TRBJ2-1